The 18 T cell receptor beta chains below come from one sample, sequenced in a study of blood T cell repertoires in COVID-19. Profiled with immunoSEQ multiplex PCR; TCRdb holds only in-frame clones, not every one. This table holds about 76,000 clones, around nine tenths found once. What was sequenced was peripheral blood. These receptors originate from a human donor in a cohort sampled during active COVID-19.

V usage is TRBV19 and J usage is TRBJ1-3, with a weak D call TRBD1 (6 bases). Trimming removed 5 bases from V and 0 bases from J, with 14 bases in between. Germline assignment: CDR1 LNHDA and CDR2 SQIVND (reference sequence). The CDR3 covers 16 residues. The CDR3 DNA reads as TGTGCCAGTAGTCCGCCCGGACAGTTCTCTGGAAACACCATATATTTT. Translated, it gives CASSPPGQFSGNTIYF.

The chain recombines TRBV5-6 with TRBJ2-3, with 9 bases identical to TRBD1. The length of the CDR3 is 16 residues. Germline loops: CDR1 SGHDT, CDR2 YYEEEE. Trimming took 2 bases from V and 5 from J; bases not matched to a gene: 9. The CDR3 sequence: CASSFSGTGLIDTQYF. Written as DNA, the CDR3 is TGTGCCAGCAGCTTCTCCGGGACAGGGCTAATAGATACGCAGTATTTT.

The chain's CDR3 is CATSGRGYNSPLHF. In nucleotides, the CDR3 is TGTGCCACCAGCGGCAGAGGGTATAATTCACCCCTCCACTTT. The chain joins TRBV15 to TRBJ1-6; D gene uncertain. Germline loops: CDR1 LNHNV, CDR2 YYDKDF (reference sequence). Trimming pared 5 bases from V and 4 bases from J, leaving 9 bases between. The CDR3 runs 14 residues.

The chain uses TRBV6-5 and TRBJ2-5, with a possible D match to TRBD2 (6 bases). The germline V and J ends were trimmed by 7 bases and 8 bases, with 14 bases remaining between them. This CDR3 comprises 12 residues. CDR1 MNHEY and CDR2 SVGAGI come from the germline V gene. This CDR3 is CASINPGGTQYF. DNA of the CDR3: TGTGCCAGCATCAATCCCGGGGGAACCCAGTACTTC.

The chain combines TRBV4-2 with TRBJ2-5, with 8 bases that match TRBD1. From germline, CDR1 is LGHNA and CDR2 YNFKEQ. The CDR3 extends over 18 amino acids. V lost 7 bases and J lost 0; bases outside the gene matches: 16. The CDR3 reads CASTRVSFGQGDQETQYF. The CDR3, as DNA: TGTGCCAGCACCAGAGTATCCTTCGGACAGGGAGACCAAGAGACCCAGTACTTC.

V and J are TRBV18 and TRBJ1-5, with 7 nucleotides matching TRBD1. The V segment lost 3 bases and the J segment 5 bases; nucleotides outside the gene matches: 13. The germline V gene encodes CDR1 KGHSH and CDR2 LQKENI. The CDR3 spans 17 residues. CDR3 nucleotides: TGTGCCAGCTCACCTCTGGACAGGTACTCATCTGATCAGCCCCAGCATTTT. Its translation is CASSPLDRYSSDQPQHF.

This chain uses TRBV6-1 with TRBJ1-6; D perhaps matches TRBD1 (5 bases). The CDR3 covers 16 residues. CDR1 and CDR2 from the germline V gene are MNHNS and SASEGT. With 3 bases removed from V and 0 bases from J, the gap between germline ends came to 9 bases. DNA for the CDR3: TGTGCCAGCAGTGATGGGGGGTACTCCTATAATTCACCCCTCCACTTT. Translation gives CASSDGGYSYNSPLHF.

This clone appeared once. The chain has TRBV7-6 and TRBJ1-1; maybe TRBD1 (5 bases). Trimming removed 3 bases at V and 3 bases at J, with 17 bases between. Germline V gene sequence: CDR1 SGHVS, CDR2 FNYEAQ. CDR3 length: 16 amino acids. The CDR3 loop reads CASSFYADSQYTEAFF. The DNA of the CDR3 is TGTGCCAGCAGCTTTTACGCCGACAGCCAATACACTGAAGCTTTCTTT.

CDR3 loop: CASSLVSGELFF. The CDR3 region has the DNA TGCGCCAGCAGCTTGGTATCCGGGGAGCTGTTTTTT. This rearrangement joins TRBV5-1 to TRBJ2-2, with D unclear. Germline CDR1 reads SGHRS; CDR2 reads YFSETQ. The V and J ends lost 0 bases and 6 bases respectively, with 3 bases between them. CDR3 size: 12 residues.

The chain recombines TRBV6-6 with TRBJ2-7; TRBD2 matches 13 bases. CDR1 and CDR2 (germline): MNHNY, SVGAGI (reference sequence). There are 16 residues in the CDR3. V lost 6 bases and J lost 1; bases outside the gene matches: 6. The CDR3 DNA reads TGTGCCAGCAGGGATTCGGGACTAGCGGGATCCTACGAGCAGTACTTC. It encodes CASRDSGLAGSYEQYF.

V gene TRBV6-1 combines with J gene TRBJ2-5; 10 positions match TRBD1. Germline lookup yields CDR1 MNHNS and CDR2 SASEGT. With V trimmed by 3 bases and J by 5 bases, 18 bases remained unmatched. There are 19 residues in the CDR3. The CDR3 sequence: CASSELPGTGVFRRETQYF. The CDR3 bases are TGTGCCAGCAGTGAGCTGCCCGGGACAGGGGTTTTCAGGAGGGAGACCCAGTACTTC.

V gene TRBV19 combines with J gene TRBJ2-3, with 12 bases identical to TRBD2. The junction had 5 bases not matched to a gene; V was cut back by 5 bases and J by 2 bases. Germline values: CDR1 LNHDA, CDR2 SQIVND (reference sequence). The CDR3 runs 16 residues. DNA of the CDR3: TGTGCCAGTAGTCCGCTAGCGGGGGGGATCACAGATACGCAGTATTTT. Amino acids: CASSPLAGGITDTQYF.

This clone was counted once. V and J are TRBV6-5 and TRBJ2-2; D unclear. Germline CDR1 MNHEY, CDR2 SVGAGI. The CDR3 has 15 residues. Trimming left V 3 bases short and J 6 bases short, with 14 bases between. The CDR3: CASSYGQEWAGELFF. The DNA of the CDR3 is TGTGCCAGCAGTTATGGGCAGGAATGGGCCGGGGAGCTGTTTTTT.

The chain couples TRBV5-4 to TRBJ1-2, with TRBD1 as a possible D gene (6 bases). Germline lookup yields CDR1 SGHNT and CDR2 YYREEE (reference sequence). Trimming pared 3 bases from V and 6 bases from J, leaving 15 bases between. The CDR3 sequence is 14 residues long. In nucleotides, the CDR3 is TGTGCCAGCAGCTCAAGCAGGGAGGGGGATGGCTACACCTTC. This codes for CASSSSREGDGYTF.

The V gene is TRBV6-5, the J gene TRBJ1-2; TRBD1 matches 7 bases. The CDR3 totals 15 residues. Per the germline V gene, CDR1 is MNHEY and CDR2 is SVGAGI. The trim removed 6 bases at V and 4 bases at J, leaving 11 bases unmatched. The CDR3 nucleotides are TGTGCCAGCAGAAGAAGACAGGGTGGGTCCTATGGCTACACCTTC. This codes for CASRRRQGGSYGYTF.

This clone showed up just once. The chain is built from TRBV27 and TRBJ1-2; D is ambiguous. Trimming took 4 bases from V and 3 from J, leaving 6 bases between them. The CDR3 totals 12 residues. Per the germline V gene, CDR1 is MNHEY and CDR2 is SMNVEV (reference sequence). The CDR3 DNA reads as TGTGCCAGCAGTTCGGGGTACTATGGCTACACCTTC. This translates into CASSSGYYGYTF.

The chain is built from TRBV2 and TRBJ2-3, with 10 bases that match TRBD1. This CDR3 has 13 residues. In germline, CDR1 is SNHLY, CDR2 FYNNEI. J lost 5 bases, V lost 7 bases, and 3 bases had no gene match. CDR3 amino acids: CASTGQGIDTQYF. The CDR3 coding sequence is TGTGCCAGCACGGGACAGGGGATAGATACGCAGTATTTT. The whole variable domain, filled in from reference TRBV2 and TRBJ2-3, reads EPEVTQTPSHQVTQMGQEVILRCVPISNHLYFYWYRQILGQKVEFLVSFYNNEISEKSEIFDDQFSVERPDGSNFTLKIRSTKLEDSAMYFCASTGQGIDTQYFGPGTRLTVL.

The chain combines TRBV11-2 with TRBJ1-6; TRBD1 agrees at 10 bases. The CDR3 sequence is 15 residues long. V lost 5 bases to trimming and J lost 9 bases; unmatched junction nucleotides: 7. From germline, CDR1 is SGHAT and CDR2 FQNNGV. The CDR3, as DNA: TGTGCCAGCAGCACGAGACAGGGGGCTACTTCACCCCTCCACTTT. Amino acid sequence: CASSTRQGATSPLHF.